The present T cell receptor beta chain was sequenced within a study of CD4+ T cells in melanoma. Some clones are missing from TCRdb's copy, which holds only in-frame ones; the method was immunoSEQ multiplex PCR. The sample has around 110,000 clones, approximately 90% seen once. This CDR3 comprises 15 residues. Trimming took 3 bases from V and 4 from J, leaving 15 bases between them. CDR1 is LNHDA, CDR2 SQIVND, per germline (reference sequence). The sample taken for sequencing was peripheral blood. The chain uses TRBV19 and TRBJ1-2; D is uncertain. The receptor was derived from a human donor with melanoma. CDR3 in DNA: TGTGCCAGTAGTATCCCCGGACGGACCCCCTATGGCTACACCTTC. Amino acids: CASSIPGRTPYGYTF. Filled out from reference TRBV19 and TRBJ1-2, the complete variable domain reads DGGITQSPKYLFRKEGQNVTLSCEQNLNHDAMYWYRQDPGQGLRLIYYSQIVNDFQKGDIAEGYSVSREKKESFPLTVTSAQKNPTAFYLCASSIPGRTPYGYTFGSGTRLTVV.